These T cell receptor beta chains were read from a single sample in a study of shared T cell receptors in the human thymus. TCRdb's table, derived via immunoSEQ multiplex PCR, lists solely in-frame clones and lacks some. The repertoire includes approximately 760,000 clones, 75% to 90% of them detected once, and 0.008% to 0.011% sits in the top ten. Separately, the same data were catalogued under a study of human thymus T cells.

Sequencing was performed on thymocytes. The receptors derive from a girl less than two years old with a congenital heart defect. Each CDR3 is given with its conserved first and last residue. The D gene is left open where the match is weak. The size entry is marked missing in some rows and otherwise reads once, few, many or a size class.

j_call: TRBJ2-1; v_call: TRBV6-5; d_call: NA; clone_size: NA; cdr3_aa: CASSLGSSYNEQFF
j_call: TRBJ2-7; v_call: TRBV15; d_call: TRBD1; clone_size: NA; cdr3_aa: CATSSPPGQGSYEQYF
j_call: TRBJ2-3; v_call: TRBV19; d_call: NA; clone_size: NA; cdr3_aa: CASSHPRDTRTDTQYF
j_call: TRBJ1-4; v_call: TRBV5-1; d_call: NA; clone_size: NA; cdr3_aa: CASSLRDTDEKLFF
j_call: TRBJ2-7; v_call: TRBV21-1; d_call: NA; clone_size: NA; cdr3_aa: CASSSKLLPGQGSCEQYF
j_call: TRBJ2-7; v_call: TRBV14; d_call: NA; clone_size: NA; cdr3_aa: CASSLGQTEDLPYEQYF
j_call: TRBJ1-2; v_call: TRBV10-2; d_call: NA; clone_size: NA; cdr3_aa: CASSESRQAPYGYTF
j_call: TRBJ2-1; v_call: TRBV5-1; d_call: NA; clone_size: NA; cdr3_aa: CASRIGVNEQFF
j_call: TRBJ1-5; v_call: TRBV6-6; d_call: TRBD1; clone_size: NA; cdr3_aa: CASSQPDREKQPQHF
j_call: TRBJ1-1; v_call: TRBV14; d_call: NA; clone_size: NA; cdr3_aa: CASSQGQLTEAFF
j_call: TRBJ2-7; v_call: TRBV2; d_call: TRBD1; clone_size: NA; cdr3_aa: CASSEARDSSYEQYF
j_call: TRBJ1-1; v_call: TRBV7-9; d_call: NA; clone_size: NA; cdr3_aa: CASSTIMNTEAFF
j_call: TRBJ2-4; v_call: TRBV28; d_call: TRBD2; clone_size: NA; cdr3_aa: CASSPGPTGGVKNIQYF
j_call: TRBJ2-5; v_call: TRBV7-9; d_call: NA; clone_size: NA; cdr3_aa: CASSLFGGETQYF
j_call: TRBJ1-1; v_call: TRBV18; d_call: TRBD1; clone_size: few; cdr3_aa: CASSPKGRGLEGTEAFF
j_call: TRBJ1-2; v_call: TRBV11-2; d_call: NA; clone_size: NA; cdr3_aa: CASSLVPSNYGYTF
j_call: TRBJ2-1; v_call: TRBV27; d_call: NA; clone_size: NA; cdr3_aa: CASSLSGTPTYNEQFF
j_call: TRBJ1-5; v_call: TRBV6-1; d_call: NA; clone_size: NA; cdr3_aa: CASSPQVFSNQPQHF
j_call: TRBJ2-3; v_call: TRBV7-2; d_call: NA; clone_size: NA; cdr3_aa: CASSPTRFTDTQYF
j_call: TRBJ2-3; v_call: TRBV2; d_call: TRBD2; clone_size: NA; cdr3_aa: CAIPGTRPALATDTQYF
j_call: TRBJ1-5; v_call: TRBV19; d_call: TRBD1; clone_size: NA; cdr3_aa: CASSRFDREGQPQHF
j_call: TRBJ2-5; v_call: TRBV19; d_call: NA; clone_size: NA; cdr3_aa: CASSIQGPKETQYF